This is a list of T cell receptor beta chains from one sample in a study of siplizumab effects on memory and regulatory T cells. Only in-frame clones appear in the TCRdb table, and some are missing; sequencing was by immunoSEQ multiplex PCR. This table has about 72,000 clones, about 90% appearing once. Material: CD8+ T cells sorted from blood. These receptors came from a human donor in good health. CDR3s include the opening cysteine and the closing phenylalanine or tryptophan. A D gene is named only where the DNA matches it firmly. The size of a clone is reported for some rows only, either as once, few or many, or as a class for expanded clones.

J gene,clone size,D gene,V gene,CDR3 protein,CDR3 DNA
TRBJ1-4,NA,NA,TRBV9,CASSVGGQLAKLFF,TGTGCCAGCAGCGTAGGTGGACAGCTAGCAAAACTGTTTTTT
TRBJ1-5,NA,NA,TRBV4-1,CASSQNAGGEPQHF,TGCGCCAGCAGCCAGAACGCAGGAGGAGAGCCCCAGCATTTT
TRBJ1-5,NA,NA,TRBV7-9,CASSLGETLPNQPQHF,TGTGCCAGCAGCTTAGGAGAAACACTGCCCAATCAGCCCCAGCATTTT
TRBJ1-1,once,NA,TRBV19,CASSILSGPEAFF,TGTGCCAGTAGCATCCTATCGGGCCCTGAAGCTTTCTTT
TRBJ2-3,NA,TRBD1,TRBV5-8,CASSWGQGTDTQYF,TGTGCCAGCAGCTGGGGACAGGGCACAGATACGCAGTATTTT
TRBJ2-5,NA,NA,TRBV5-6,CASNTGSRETQYF,TGTGCCAGCAACACGGGGTCCCGGGAGACCCAGTACTTC
TRBJ2-5,NA,NA,TRBV19,CATSGTRETQYF,TGTGCCACCTCCGGGACGAGAGAGACCCAGTACTTC
TRBJ1-5,NA,NA,TRBV6-1,CASKFEGNQPQHF,TGTGCCAGCAAGTTTGAGGGGAATCAGCCCCAGCATTTT
TRBJ1-4,NA,NA,TRBV7-9,CASSDGSNEKLFF,TGTGCCAGCAGTGACGGGAGTAATGAAAAACTGTTTTTT
TRBJ2-7,NA,NA,TRBV19,CASSTRGNSYEQYF,TGTGCCAGTAGTACCAGGGGTAACTCCTACGAGCAGTACTTC
TRBJ1-1,NA,NA,TRBV4-1,CASSPRREMNTEAFF,TGCGCCAGCAGCCCCCGTAGGGAAATGAACACTGAAGCTTTCTTT
TRBJ2-1,NA,NA,TRBV14,CASSQDLGGPYNEQFF,TGTGCCAGCAGCCAAGATCTGGGGGGCCCCTACAATGAGCAGTTCTTC
TRBJ2-7,few,NA,TRBV2,CASSAGHSYEQYF,TGTGCCAGCAGTGCCGGGCATAGCTACGAGCAGTACTTC
TRBJ2-3,NA,NA,TRBV5-1,CASSDGGTDTQYF,TGCGCCAGCAGCGACGGAGGCACAGATACGCAGTATTTT
TRBJ2-1,NA,NA,TRBV19,CASSIGSREQFF,TGTGCCAGTAGTATAGGCTCGCGGGAGCAGTTCTTC
TRBJ2-7,once,NA,TRBV9,CASSVAGDFPYEQYF,TGTGCCAGCAGCGTAGCTGGGGATTTCCCCTACGAGCAGTACTTC
TRBJ2-3,once,NA,TRBV19,CASSIRSKTGATDTQYF,TGTGCCAGTAGTATTCGTAGTAAAACAGGTGCCACAGATACGCAGTATTTT
TRBJ2-7,NA,TRBD1,TRBV5-4,CARPPARDRATYEQYF,TGTGCCAGGCCCCCGGCCCGGGACAGGGCAACCTACGAGCAGTACTTC